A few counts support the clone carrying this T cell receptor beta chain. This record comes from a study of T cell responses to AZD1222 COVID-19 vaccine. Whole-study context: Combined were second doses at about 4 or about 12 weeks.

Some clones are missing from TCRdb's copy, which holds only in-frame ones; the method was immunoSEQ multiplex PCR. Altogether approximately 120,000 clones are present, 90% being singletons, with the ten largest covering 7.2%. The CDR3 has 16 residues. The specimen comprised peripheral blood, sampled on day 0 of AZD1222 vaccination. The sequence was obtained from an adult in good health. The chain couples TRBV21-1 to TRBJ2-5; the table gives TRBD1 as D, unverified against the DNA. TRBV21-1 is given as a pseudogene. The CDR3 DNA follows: TGTGCCAGCAGCAAAGGTATAAGGGGTCCCCAAGAGACCCAGTACTTC. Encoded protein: CASSKGIRGPQETQYF.